The 11 T cell receptor beta chains below come from one sample, sequenced in a study of T cells in Graves' hyperthyroidism and ophthalmopathy. The TCR beta CDR3 regions underwent amplification using RNA transcripts as the source. Carried out on the TCR CDR3, a first-round RT-PCR used the HTBI primer set. TCRdb ran MiXCR on the multiplex PCR reads and lists one entry per CDR3 protein. This table has 400,000 or so distinct CDR3 sequences, 13% to 15% appearing once. Sequencing input: blood. Receptors were obtained from a woman in her fifties or sixties with Graves' ophthalmopathy.

This clonotype has ten or more counts. The chain uses TRBV7-3 and TRBJ2-1; 9 nucleotides match TRBD1. CDR1 is SGHTA and CDR2 is FQGTGA in the germline V gene. CDR3 length: 15 amino acids. V dropped 0 bases and J dropped 7; count of bases not matched to a gene: 4. The DNA for the CDR3 is TGTGCCAGCAGCTTAACCGGGACAGGGCTAAATGAGCAGTTCTTC. It is translated as CASSLTGTGLNEQFF. Supplemented by reference TRBV7-3 and TRBJ2-1, the full variable domain reads GAGVSQTPSNKVTEKGKYVELRCDPISGHTALYWYRQSLGQGPEFLIYFQGTGAADDSGLPNDRFFAVRPEGSVSTLKIQRTERGDSAVYLCASSLTGTGLNEQFFGPGTRLTVL.

This clonotype was counted at least ten times. This chain connects TRBV11-1 to TRBJ2-3, with 8 bases lining up with TRBD1. Trimming at V came to 7 bases and at J to 3 bases, leaving 9 bases not matched to a gene. From germline, CDR1 is SGHAT and CDR2 FQDESV (reference sequence). The CDR3 is 15 residues long. In DNA form, the CDR3 reads TGTGCCAGCACCAAAGGACAGGGACGGACAGATACGCAGTATTTT. Amino acids: CASTKGQGRTDTQYF. The full variable domain, in which reference TRBV11-1 and TRBJ2-3 provide the parts outside the CDR3, is EAEVAQSPRYKITEKSQAVAFWCDPISGHATLYWYRQILGQGPELLVQFQDESVVDDSQLPKDRFSAERLKGVDSTLKIQPAELGDSAMYLCASTKGQGRTDTQYFGPGTRLTVL.

A few counts support this clonotype. The chain carries TRBV19 and TRBJ2-7; the match to TRBD1 covers 10 bases. Germline V gene lookup returns CDR1 LNHDA and CDR2 SQIVND (reference sequence). Trimming removed 5 bases from V and 6 bases from J; junction bases left unmatched: 13. This CDR3 contains 16 residues. The CDR3 DNA reads TGTGCCAGTAGTCCCTCAAGGGGACAGGGGATGGTCGAGCAGTACTTC. This gives the protein CASSPSRGQGMVEQYF.

This rearrangement joins TRBV5-1 to TRBJ2-2; 7 nucleotides agree with TRBD1. CDR1 is SGHRS and CDR2 is YFSETQ in the germline V gene. The CDR3 extends over 14 amino acids. Losses at the gene ends were 6 bases for V and 4 bases for J; bases not matched to a gene: 6. The CDR3 reads CASMRGPSTGELFF. The CDR3 DNA reads TGCGCCAGCATGAGGGGGCCGTCCACCGGGGAGCTGTTTTTT. Using reference TRBV5-1 and TRBJ2-2 for the parts outside the CDR3, the full variable domain is KAGVTQTPRYLIKTRGQQVTLSCSPISGHRSVSWYQQTPGQGLQFLFEYFSETQRNKGNFPGRFSGRQFSNSRSEMNVSTLELGDSALYLCASMRGPSTGELFFGEGSRLTVL.

About this clonotype: An end of the junction does not agree with germline; a read error may underlie this. The chain couples TRBV19 to TRBJ2-1; weak D call: TRBD1 (6 bases). The CDR3 length is 14 residues. Germline V gene lookup returns CDR1 LNHDA and CDR2 SQIVND (reference sequence). CDR3 coding DNA: TGTGCCAGTGGTATATATACCCGGGACACCGAGCAGTTCTTC. It specifies CASGIYTRDTEQFF.

Only a few counts were recorded for this clonotype. V usage is TRBV6-1 and J usage is TRBJ2-4; D remains ambiguous. This CDR3 has 15 residues. The germline V gene has CDR1 MNHNS and CDR2 SASEGT. V lost 2 bases to trimming and J lost 0 bases, with 8 bases between them. In DNA form, the CDR3 reads TGTGCCAGCAGTGAACGGGTCCTAGCCAAAAACATTCAGTACTTC. Encoded protein: CASSERVLAKNIQYF.

This clonotype was seen many times. The V gene is TRBV30, the J gene TRBJ2-1; D call uncertain. Germline assignment: CDR1 GTSNPN and CDR2 SVGIG (reference sequence). V was shortened by 2 bases and J by 9 bases, with 11 bases between the two germline ends. The CDR3 extends over 12 amino acids. CDR3 residues: CAWSTNLGEQFF. In DNA, the CDR3 is TGTGCCTGGAGTACTAACCTAGGTGAGCAGTTCTTC.

The rearrangement uses TRBV6-2 or TRBV6-3 and TRBJ2-1, with D perhaps TRBD1 (5 bases). The V end was cut by 10 bases, the J end by 4 bases, with 14 bases between. The CDR3 runs to 13 residues. CDR1 MNHEY and CDR2 SVGEGT come from the germline V gene. The CDR3 is CAIARDSYNEQFF. The CDR3 DNA is TGTGCCATAGCTAGAGACAGTTACAATGAGCAGTTCTTC.

This clonotype was detected many times. This sequence joins TRBV15 and TRBJ2-3, with 10 bases that match TRBD1. The ends lost 4 bases at V and 4 bases at J; junction bases unmatched: 11. The CDR3 has 17 residues. Germline CDR1 LNHNV, CDR2 YYDKDF (reference sequence). In nucleotides, the CDR3 is TGTGCCACCAGCACCCCCCCGGGACAGGGGTTGCCAGATACGCAGTATTTT. Protein: CATSTPPGQGLPDTQYF.

This clonotype was detected only a few times. The CDR3 sequence is CASSLLREPGEQFF. DNA for the CDR3: TGTGCCAGCAGCTTACTGCGGGAGCCGGGTGAGCAGTTCTTC. The rearrangement joins TRBV13 to TRBJ2-1, with 7 bases matching TRBD2. CDR3 length: 14 amino acids. CDR1 and CDR2 from the germline V gene are PRHDT and FYEKMQ (reference sequence). Trimming at V came to 2 bases and at J to 9 bases, leaving 7 bases not matched to a gene.

This clonotype was seen ten or more times. The chain uses TRBV11-1 and TRBJ2-7, with no clear D. Trimming left V 5 bases short and J 2 bases short, with 10 bases between. The CDR3 spans 13 residues. Germline values: CDR1 SGHAT, CDR2 FQDESV (reference sequence). CDR3 sequence: CASSPRTAYEQYF. The DNA for the CDR3 is TGTGCCAGCAGCCCCCGTACAGCCTACGAGCAGTACTTC.